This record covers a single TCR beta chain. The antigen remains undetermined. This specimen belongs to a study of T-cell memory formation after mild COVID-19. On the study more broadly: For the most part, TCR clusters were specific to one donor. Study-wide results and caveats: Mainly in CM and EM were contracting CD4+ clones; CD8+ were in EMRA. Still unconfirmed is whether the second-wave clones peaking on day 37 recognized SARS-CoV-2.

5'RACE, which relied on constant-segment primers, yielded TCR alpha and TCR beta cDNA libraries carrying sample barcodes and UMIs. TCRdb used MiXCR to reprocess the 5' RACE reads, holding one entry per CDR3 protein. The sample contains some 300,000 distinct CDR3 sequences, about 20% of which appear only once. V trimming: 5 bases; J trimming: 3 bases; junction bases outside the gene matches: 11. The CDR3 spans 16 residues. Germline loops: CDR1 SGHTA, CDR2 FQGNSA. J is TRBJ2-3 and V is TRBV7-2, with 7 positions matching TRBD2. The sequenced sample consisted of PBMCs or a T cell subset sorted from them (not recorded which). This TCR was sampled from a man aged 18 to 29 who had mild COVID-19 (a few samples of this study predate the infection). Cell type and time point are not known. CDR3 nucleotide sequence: TGTGCCAGCAGCCCACTGGGGCTAGCGGAGACAGATACGCAGTATTTT. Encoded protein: CASSPLGLAETDTQYF. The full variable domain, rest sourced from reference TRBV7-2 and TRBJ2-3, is GAGVSQSPSNKVTEKGKDVELRCDPISGHTALYWYRQSLGQGLEFLIYFQGNSAPDKSGLPSDRFSAERTGGSVSTLTIQRTQQEDSAVYLCASSPLGLAETDTQYFGPGTRLTVL.